This T cell receptor (beta chain) is drawn from a study of T-cell memory formation after mild COVID-19. Germline loops: CDR1 SQVTM, CDR2 ANQGSEA. The CDR3 loop spans 13 amino acids. This clonotype was observed many times. As yet, its antigen is unknown. At one boundary the junction diverges from the germline segment, which might be a read error. Constant-segment primers were used for 5'RACE, and the resulting TCR alpha and TCR beta cDNA libraries carried sample barcodes and UMIs. TCRdb reprocessed the 5' RACE reads via MiXCR and lists one record per CDR3 protein. The table lists roughly 29,000 distinct CDR3 sequences, approximately 12% of them singletons. Broader study findings: Proof of SARS-CoV-2 specificity was absent for the second-wave clones that crested on day 37.

J is TRBJ2-7 and V is TRBV29-1; no reliable D call. The origin of this receptor is an adult woman who had mild COVID-19 (a few samples of this study predate the infection). Cell type and time point are not known. Sequenced material: PBMCs or a T cell subset sorted from them (not recorded which). CDR3 amino acids: CSVGGTFSYGQYF. DNA for the CDR3: TGCAGCGTTGGAGGTACATTCTCCTACGGGCAGTACTTC.